This T cell receptor (beta chain) was recorded in a study of T-cell memory formation after mild COVID-19 (dated by TCRdb to 2020 to 2023). Context from the whole study: TCR sequence clusters from the two donors were found to be largely donor specific. T-cell clones expanding and contracting after mild COVID-19 in two donors were tracked by longitudinal TCRalpha and TCRbeta repertoire sequencing. The cohort was made up of two young adult volunteers, one female and one male, who were previously healthy. Points the paper makes about the study in general: Clones that contracted from day 15 to 85 showed balanced CD4/CD8 phenotypes, whereas a second wave of clones that expanded from day 15 to 37 leaned towards CD4+. Contracting CD4+ clones appeared mostly in the CM and EM memory subsets, whereas CD8+ clones were enriched in EMRA. The study covered only a couple of mild cases, and larger cohorts including severe cases with pre-infection samples were considered necessary. The second-wave clones that peaked on day 37 were not confirmed to be SARS-CoV-2 specific. Some responding clones were detected in pre-infection memory, which suggested that pre-existing cross-reactive memory T cells had joined the SARS-CoV-2 response.

Ficoll-Paque density gradient centrifugation was the method used to isolate PBMCs. Sequenced on an Illumina NovaSeq 6000. TCRalpha and TCRbeta cDNA libraries were built by 5'RACE with constant-segment primers, adding sample barcodes and unique molecular identifiers. RNA was extracted from every sample with Trizol reagent. The libraries were amplified in two PCR steps, and the second step added a second sample barcode and Illumina TruSeq adapters. The libraries were sequenced on an Illumina NovaSeq using 2 x 150 bp paired-end reads. As for how the authors treated the data: Demultiplexing of reads and collapsing into UMI-guided consensus sequences were performed with migec v1.2.7. Using mixcr v2.1.11, UMI consensuses were aligned to TRA and TRB V and J templates and then assembled into clonotypes. A clonotype was counted as expanded or contracted only when both edgeR and NoisET called the clonotype significant, with the noise models trained on biological replicates. For edgeR calls, the thresholds were a false discovery rate-adjusted p below 0.01 and a log2 fold-change of 1. As an exploratory analysis of dynamics, max-normalized trajectories of the 1000 most abundant clonotypes were examined by PCA with hierarchical clustering. The CD4 or CD8 phenotype of responding clones was assigned using the separately sequenced CD4+ and CD8+ repertoires. The public sequencing data were trimmed at Q25 with fastp and processed into clonotypes with MiXCR by TCRdb, which kept only in-frame beta chains. Rows with a matching CDR3 protein are joined into one entry that keeps the most common DNA and genes. The V and J calls here are based on TCRdb, not the publication. In this sample the table shows 350,000 to 500,000 distinct CDR3 sequences, roughly 18% of which occur a single time. About 22% of the sample is in the top ten clones.

This clonotype was seen a handful of times. It has no known antigen specificity. Base qualities are not provided; no much larger clone lies one nucleotide away. Trimming removed 2 bases from V and 5 bases from J, leaving 18 bases between the germline ends. Spanning cysteine to phenylalanine, the CDR3 consists of 16 amino acids. The DNA shown is the 48-base CDR3, in frame from base 1. CDR1 and CDR2 are drawn from the germline V gene (reference sequence): MNHNY, SVGAGI. The source of this sequence is a man between 18 and 35 years old who had mild COVID-19 (a few samples of this study predate the infection). The sample titles of this study are shuffled in the database, so cell type and time point are left out; the donor was told from shared clones. Sequenced material: PBMCs or a T cell subset sorted from them (not recorded which). This sequence uses TRBV6-6 and TRBJ2-5; there is no confident call for the D gene. CDR3 sequence: CASSYTDRWGGETQYF. The DNA sequence follows: TGTGCCAGCAGTTACACGGACCGTTGGGGTGGGGAGACCCAGTACTTC.